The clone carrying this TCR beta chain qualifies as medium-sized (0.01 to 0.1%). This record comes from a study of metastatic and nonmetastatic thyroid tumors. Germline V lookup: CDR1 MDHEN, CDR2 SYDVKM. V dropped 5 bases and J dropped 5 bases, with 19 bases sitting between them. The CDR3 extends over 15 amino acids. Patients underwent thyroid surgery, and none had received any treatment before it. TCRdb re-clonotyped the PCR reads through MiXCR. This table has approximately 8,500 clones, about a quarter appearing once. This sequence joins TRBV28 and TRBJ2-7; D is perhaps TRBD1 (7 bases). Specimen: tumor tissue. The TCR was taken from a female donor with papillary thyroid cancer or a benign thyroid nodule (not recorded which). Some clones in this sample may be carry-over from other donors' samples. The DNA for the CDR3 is TGTGCCAGCAGTCCAGGGGGGTGGGTGGAGCACGAGCAGTACTTC. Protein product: CASSPGGWVEHEQYF.